These 15 T cell receptor beta chains share one sample of origin, sequenced in a study of cytomegalovirus exposure and HLA in healthy donors (dated by TCRdb to the late 2010s). The library was obtained by the immunoSEQ multiplex PCR assay. The multiplex PCR relied on a mix of 60 forward primers for TCR Vbeta segments and 13 reverse primers for TCR Jbeta segments. TCRdb carries this immuneACCESS record with in-frame sequences only. Its versions omit some clonotypes, under half of them owing to an unresolved V gene in the studies checked, with the rest unexplained. Counted in this sample were some 94,000 clones; 65% to 85% of them appeared once. The ten largest clones represent 3% to 3.5% of the sample. Sequences were obtained from PBMCs. The receptors come from a man aged 35 to 55 in good health and CMV-seronegative.

The chain has TRBV10-3 and TRBJ1-5, with D possibly matching TRBD1 (6 bases). V was pared by 6 bases and J by 4 bases, with 19 bases between. CDR3 length equals 16 residues. Germline V gene lookup returns CDR1 ENHRY and CDR2 SYGVKD. The CDR3 spells CAISGSGASVNQPQHF. The CDR3 DNA reads as TGTGCCATCAGCGGCTCAGGGGCGAGCGTAAATCAGCCCCAGCATTTT.

The chain couples TRBV27 to TRBJ2-2, with D possibly TRBD1 on 5 matching bases. V lost 5 bases and J 4 bases, leaving 17 bases between the germline ends. This CDR3 spans 16 amino acids. Germline assignment: CDR1 MNHEY and CDR2 SMNVEV (reference sequence). The chain's CDR3 is CASSLRQMLGTGELFF. The CDR3 DNA follows: TGTGCCAGCAGTCTACGACAGATGTTGGGCACCGGGGAGCTGTTTTTT.

A note on this clone: This CDR3 is also generated by other DNA sequences in the sample. The gene calls are TRBV20-1 and TRBJ2-7; D uncertain. V was clipped by 0 bases and J by 3 bases, with 3 bases between them. Germline CDR1 and CDR2: DFQATT and SNEGSKA (reference sequence). This CDR3 has 11 amino acids. The CDR3 is CSARDIYEQYF. As DNA, the CDR3 is TGCAGTGCTAGAGATATCTACGAGCAGTACTTC.

This clone was seen once. V gene TRBV18 combines with J gene TRBJ1-4; D is ambiguous. The CDR3 is made up of 14 amino acids. Germline-derived CDR1 and CDR2 are KGHSH and LQKENI. V was clipped by 3 bases and J by 5 bases, with 10 bases between them. CDR3 protein: CASSPPTRNEKLFF. CDR3 bases: TGTGCCAGCTCACCCCCGACTAGGAATGAAAAACTGTTTTTT.

The chain couples TRBV27 to TRBJ1-2, with D maybe TRBD1 (5 bases). The V and J ends lost 4 bases and 8 bases respectively, with 14 bases between them. Germline V gives CDR1 MNHEY, CDR2 SMNVEV (reference sequence). This CDR3 has 13 amino acids. CDR3 DNA sequence: TGTGCCAGCAGTTCCAGAGACAGAAGCGGCTACACCTTC. Translation: CASSSRDRSGYTF.

Concerning this clone itself: Other nucleotide sequences from this sample produce the same CDR3. The CDR3 nucleotides read TGTGCCAGCAGCCGGGACAACTCCAATCAGCCCCAGCATTTT. This translates into CASSRDNSNQPQHF. J is TRBJ1-5 and V is TRBV28; the D gene is possibly TRBD1 (6 bases). The CDR3 extends over 14 amino acids. The V end was cut by 6 bases, the J end by 3 bases, with 12 bases between. From germline, CDR1 is MDHEN and CDR2 SYDVKM.

This clone was seen a single time. The V gene is TRBV2, the J gene TRBJ2-1; maybe TRBD1 (6 bases). This CDR3 region has 16 residues. The V gene's germline CDR1 is SNHLY and CDR2 FYNNEI. V was shortened by 2 bases and J by 4 bases, with 15 bases between the two germline ends. CDR3 coding DNA: TGTGCCAGCAGTGAATACGGACAGCCGAATTACAATGAGCAGTTCTTC. Its protein product is CASSEYGQPNYNEQFF.

This chain links TRBV5-1 with TRBJ2-5; 8 bases are shared with TRBD1. Looked up from germline, CDR1 is SGHRS and CDR2 is YFSETQ. V was clipped by 0 bases and J by 1 base; unmatched bases: 2. This CDR3 spans 15 amino acids. In DNA form, the CDR3 reads TGCGCCAGCAGCTTGGGACAGGGGCTCCAAGAGACCCAGTACTTC. Its protein is CASSLGQGLQETQYF.

The chain links TRBV6-6 to TRBJ1-1, with D maybe TRBD1 (6 bases). Germline-derived CDR1 and CDR2 are MNHNY and SVGAGI (reference sequence). There are 14 residues in the CDR3. Trimming left V 8 bases short and J 4 bases short, with 17 bases between. The CDR3 nucleotides are TGTGCCAGCCGTTTGGACAGAGCCACCACTGAAGCTTTCTTT. This codes for CASRLDRATTEAFF.

The chain combines TRBV10-2 with TRBJ2-7; D gene uncertain. The CDR3 has 13 amino acids. The ends were cut back, 9 bases at V and 0 bases at J, with 12 bases in the middle. The germline CDR1 and CDR2 sequences are WSHSY and SAAADI. The CDR3 is CASSTRSSYEQYF. CDR3 nucleotides: TGCGCCAGTTCTACACGGAGCTCCTACGAGCAGTACTTC.

The DNA for the CDR3 is TGCAGCGTTTCATCAGGGTTGAATCAGCCCCAGCATTTT. It encodes CSVSSGLNQPQHF. This rearrangement joins TRBV29-1 to TRBJ1-5; tentative D call: TRBD1 (5 bases). Looked up from germline, CDR1 is SQVTM and CDR2 is ANQGSEA. The CDR3 has 13 amino acids. Trimming removed 5 bases at V and 4 bases at J, with 12 bases between.

This chain joins TRBV28 and TRBJ1-2, with TRBD1 identical over 8 bases. V shed 5 bases, J shed 5 bases, and the junction held 13 bases outside the gene matches. The CDR3 consists of 16 residues. Germline loops: CDR1 MDHEN, CDR2 SYDVKM. The CDR3 sequence: CASSIPSGGAFYGYTF. The CDR3 DNA reads TGTGCCAGCAGTATCCCGTCAGGGGGCGCATTTTATGGCTACACCTTC.

J is TRBJ2-7 and V is TRBV4-1; D remains ambiguous. V lost 0 bases and J lost 7, with 10 bases in between. The CDR3 has 13 amino acids. Per the germline V gene, CDR1 is MGHRA and CDR2 is YSYEKL. The CDR3 nucleotides read TGCGCCAGCAGCCAAGAACGGTTTAAAGAGCAGTACTTC. It is translated as CASSQERFKEQYF.

This clone occurred once. The genes are TRBV6-6 and TRBJ2-7; 8 bases fit TRBD1. Losses at the gene ends were 2 bases for V and 6 bases for J; bases not matched to a gene: 6. CDR1 and CDR2 from the germline V gene are MNHNY and SVGAGI (reference sequence). The CDR3 contains 14 residues. In DNA, the CDR3 is TGTGCCAGCAGTTACGGACAGGGTCTCGCCGAGCAGTACTTC. Its protein product is CASSYGQGLAEQYF.

Here the CDR3 reads CASSMTTDTQYF. CDR3 coding DNA: TGTGCCAGCAGCATGACTACGGATACGCAGTATTTT. The J gene is TRBJ2-3, the V gene TRBV5-4, with D possibly matching TRBD2 (5 bases). The CDR3 length is 12 residues. The germline V and J ends were trimmed by 4 bases and 6 bases, with 9 bases remaining between them. The germline CDR1 and CDR2 sequences are SGHNT and YYREEE (reference sequence).